This TCR beta chain was obtained from a study of tumour-infiltrating T cells in Burkitt lymphoma. Across the study: This cohort included all epidemiological subtypes of Burkitt lymphoma. Repertoire clonality predicted overall and progression-free survival.

A note on this clone: Its antigen is as yet unknown.

The method was immunoSEQ multiplex PCR; TCRdb's version includes in-frame clones alone and lacks a portion of them. The table includes 900 to 1,000 clones, 84% detected once. Study-wide findings and caveats: Many Burkitt lymphoma patients shared several public clonotypes.

This CDR3 contains 15 residues. Germline CDR1 reads MNHEY; CDR2 reads SMNVEV (reference sequence). V lost 6 bases to trimming and J lost 8 bases; unmatched junction nucleotides: 10. Sequenced sample: tumor tissue. This clonotype was sampled from a human donor with Burkitt lymphoma. Some clones in this sample may be carry-over from other donors' samples. The chain uses TRBV27 and TRBJ2-1; 10 bases align to TRBD2. Written as DNA, the CDR3 is TGTGCCAGCAGCCGGGCTAGCGGGAGTAGAGATGAGCAGTTCTTC. Translation gives CASSRASGSRDEQFF.